The present entry profiles one T cell receptor beta chain with its context. The antigen is unknown. These data belong to a study of OX40 agonist ivuxolimab in advanced cancers. Study-wide findings and caveats: Averaging showed that CD8+ T cells had more expanded clones than CD4+ did. At 0.1 to 3.0 mg/kg, CD4+ and CD8+ blood T cells expanded clonally by week 6.

With V trimmed by 6 bases and J by 7 bases, 19 bases remained unmatched. Germline values: CDR1 SNHLY, CDR2 FYNNEI. The CDR3 extends over 17 amino acids. Clones were read by immunoSEQ multiplex PCR, and TCRdb kept only the in-frame ones, dropping some. The sample holds tens of thousands of clones, roughly 82% seen once. The chain has TRBV2 and TRBJ2-7, with TRBD2 matching 9 bases. Sequenced here: CD4+ or CD8+ T cells sorted from blood, sampled in a trial of the OX40 agonist ivuxolimab. This TCR was recovered from an adult with an advanced solid tumor such as melanoma, head and neck, liver or kidney cancer. The CDR3 spells CASSQAGDSGGVWEQYF. Written as DNA, the CDR3 is TGTGCCAGCAGCCAAGCTGGGGATAGCGGGGGAGTTTGGGAGCAGTACTTC.